This TCR beta chain comes out of a study of cytomegalovirus exposure and HLA in healthy donors. With 0 bases removed from V and 5 bases from J, the gap between germline ends came to 11 bases. This CDR3 spans 14 amino acids. The germline CDR1 and CDR2 sequences are MGHRA and YSYEKL. Whole-study findings and limits: A later analysis associated approximately 17,000 TCR beta sequences with HLA alleles at a 0.05 false discovery rate. In a later analysis, donors in an Asian-associated ancestry cluster reportedly had fewer N-insertions in productive TCRs than the cohort mean. Relative to equally common others, HLA-associated TCR beta chains showed greater clonal expansion in a later analysis.

PCR involved 60 Vbeta and 13 Jbeta primers. Sequencing was performed with immunoSEQ multiplex PCR; in TCRdb, only in-frame clones are kept and a portion is missing. The table records about 76,000 clones, about 80% of them present only once. On this clone itself: Antigen: not known.

This TCR was recovered from a man younger than 45 in good health and CMV-seronegative. The chain is built from TRBV4-1 and TRBJ2-7, with D unresolved. Sequencing used PBMCs. CDR3 residues: CASSQENGFHEQYF. As DNA, the CDR3 is TGCGCCAGCAGCCAAGAGAACGGGTTCCACGAGCAGTACTTC.